A single sample is the source of the 20 T cell receptor beta chains below, sequenced in a study of blood T cell repertoires in COVID-19. Profiled with immunoSEQ multiplex PCR; TCRdb holds only in-frame clones, not every one. The sample has tens of thousands of clones; over 75% are singletons. The specimen sequenced was peripheral blood. Receptors originate from a woman in her sixties or seventies with acute or convalescent COVID-19.

The chain carries TRBV28 and TRBJ2-3; tentatively, D is TRBD2 (6 bases). Germline loops: CDR1 MDHEN, CDR2 SYDVKM. V lost 7 bases, J lost 2 bases, and 16 bases lay in between. The CDR3 has 15 residues. CDR3: CASTLGAGLTDTQYF. The CDR3 DNA follows: TGTGCCAGCACCCTCGGAGCGGGCCTCACAGATACGCAGTATTTT.

For this clone: At one boundary the junction diverges from the germline segment, which might be a read error. The CDR3 is CASTVTPGQRNAEAFF. CDR3 coding DNA: TGTGCCAGCACAGTAACACCGGGACAGAGGAACGCTGAAGCTTTCTTT. The genes are TRBV28 and TRBJ1-1; 7 bases are shared with TRBD1. Germline V gene data show CDR1 as MDHEN and CDR2 as SYDVKM. The CDR3 covers 16 residues.

The gene calls are TRBV20-1 and TRBJ2-5; possibly TRBD1 for D (6 bases). Germline-derived CDR1 and CDR2 are DFQATT and SNEGSKA (reference sequence). Trimming removed 7 bases from V and 0 bases from J, with 6 bases in between. The CDR3 runs to 11 residues. CDR3 in DNA: TGCAGTGGACAGGACCAAGAGACCCAGTACTTC. As protein: CSGQDQETQYF.

The DNA of the CDR3 is TGCGCCAGCTGCCGGGGGCTAGCGGGAGGGTCAGATACGCAGTATTTT. Translating gives CASCRGLAGGSDTQYF. The chain links TRBV5-1 to TRBJ2-3; 12 nucleotides agree with TRBD2. This CDR3 region has 16 residues. Trimming at V came to 7 bases and at J to 4 bases, leaving 10 bases not matched to a gene. Germline CDR1 is SGHRS and CDR2 is YFSETQ.

The V and J genes are TRBV7-2 and TRBJ1-2, with 7 bases matching TRBD1. Per germline, CDR1 SGHTA and CDR2 FQGNSA. The CDR3 is made up of 12 amino acids. After removal of 1 base from V and 11 bases from J, the junction contained 4 bases not matched to a gene. The chain's CDR3 is CASSLVGQSYTF. As DNA, the CDR3 is TGTGCCAGCAGCTTAGTGGGACAGTCTTACACCTTC.

This clone is categorized as medium-sized. The V gene is TRBV10-3, the J gene TRBJ2-1, with 9 bases matching TRBD1. Germline CDR1 reads ENHRY; CDR2 reads SYGVKD. V was pared by 6 bases and J by 0 bases, with 12 bases of the junction left unmatched. The CDR3 has 18 residues. The CDR3 is CAISQDRGGISSYNEQFF. CDR3 sequence (DNA): TGTGCCATCAGCCAGGACAGGGGAGGTATTAGCTCCTACAATGAGCAGTTCTTC.

The DNA of the CDR3 is TGCGCCAGCAGCTATGGTGGGGGAACAGGGGAGAATCAGCCCCAGCATTTT. Translation gives CASSYGGGTGENQPQHF. V is TRBV5-1 and J is TRBJ1-5; 7 bases line up with TRBD1. The CDR3 contains 17 residues. Germline lookup yields CDR1 SGHRS and CDR2 YFSETQ. The trim removed 3 bases at V and 4 bases at J, leaving 13 bases unmatched.

The chain joins TRBV13 to TRBJ2-7, with D hard to call. CDR3 length: 14 amino acids. V shed 5 bases and J shed 3 bases, with 14 bases lying between them. Germline V CDR1 and CDR2: PRHDT, FYEKMQ (reference sequence). CDR3 in DNA: TGTGCCAGCAGCCTCGCTAGGCTAGGCTACGAGCAGTACGTC. This codes for CASSLARLGYEQYV.

This chain uses TRBV6-5 with TRBJ2-2; D perhaps matches TRBD2 (6 bases). CDR1 and CDR2 (germline): MNHEY, SVGAGI. V lost 2 bases to trimming and J lost 2 bases, with 12 bases between them. The CDR3 length is 16 residues. CDR3 nucleotides: TGTGCCAGCAGTTACGGGGGGTCCCTAAACACCGGGGAGCTGTTTTTT. It yields the protein CASSYGGSLNTGELFF.

J is TRBJ2-7 and V is TRBV28; D may be TRBD1 (5 bases). In germline, CDR1 is MDHEN, CDR2 SYDVKM. Trimming left V 2 bases short and J 5 bases short, with 10 bases between. CDR3 size: 13 residues. The CDR3 DNA reads TGTGCCAGCAGTTTAACGACAGCCGACGAGCAGTACGTC. Encoded protein: CASSLTTADEQYV.

The genes are TRBV19 and TRBJ2-2; 9 nucleotides match TRBD2. The V and J ends lost 6 bases and 0 bases, in that order; junction bases with no gene match: 5. The V gene's germline CDR1 is LNHDA and CDR2 SQIVND (reference sequence). This CDR3 comprises 16 residues. CDR3 in amino acids: CASRTGTSTNTGELFF. In DNA, the CDR3 is TGTGCCAGTAGGACCGGGACTAGCACGAACACCGGGGAGCTGTTTTTT.

This clone was seen more than once but under ten times. This chain uses TRBV28 with TRBJ2-7; weak D call: TRBD2 (6 bases). CDR3 size: 12 residues. Trimming left V 10 bases short and J 5 bases short, with 15 bases between. Germline values: CDR1 MDHEN, CDR2 SYDVKM. Here the CDR3 reads CATSEGGDEQYV. The CDR3 DNA reads as TGTGCCACCTCCGAAGGAGGGGACGAGCAGTACGTC.

This chain joins TRBV5-6 and TRBJ1-1; unclear D gene. CDR3 length: 14 residues. Deletions cut 2 bases from V and 0 bases from J, with 8 bases between. Germline V gives CDR1 SGHDT, CDR2 YYEEEE. For the CDR3, the DNA is TGTGCCAGCAGCTTATCCAGGATGAACACTGAAGCTTTCTTT. It yields the protein CASSLSRMNTEAFF.

The CDR3 DNA is TGTGCCAGCTCACCACCGGTCTCTGGGAGTGGCTACACCTTC. It specifies CASSPPVSGSGYTF. The chain combines TRBV18 with TRBJ1-2; D not resolved. V lost 0 bases to trimming and J lost 7 bases, with 12 bases between them. This CDR3 is built from 14 residues. CDR1 KGHSH and CDR2 LQKENI come from the germline V gene.

About this clone: The sample holds other DNA sequences that translate to the same CDR3. The chain uses TRBV6-5 and TRBJ2-5; 7 positions match TRBD1. The CDR3 is 13 amino acids. CDR1 and CDR2 (germline): MNHEY, SVGAGI. Unmatched junction bases numbered 3, after V lost 6 bases and J lost 2 bases. CDR3 protein: CASRRTGQETQYF. As DNA, the CDR3 is TGTGCCAGCAGAAGGACAGGTCAAGAGACCCAGTACTTC.

The V and J genes are TRBV21-1 and TRBJ2-7; TRBD2, the table's D call, was not compared with the DNA. TRBV21-1 is labeled a pseudogene. The CDR3 is 14 amino acids. The CDR3, as DNA: TGTGCCAGCGCAGCCCGGGGAATGCTCTACGAGCAGTACGTC. This sequence encodes CASAARGMLYEQYV.

The chain employs TRBV2 and TRBJ2-3, with D tentatively TRBD1 (6 bases). The CDR3 extends over 14 amino acids. V was clipped by 2 bases and J by 5 bases, with 11 bases between them. Germline CDR1 reads SNHLY; CDR2 reads FYNNEI. In nucleotides, the CDR3 is TGTGCCAGCAGTGAACAGGGGATTCGAGATACGCAGTATTTT. Encoded protein: CASSEQGIRDTQYF.

This clone was detected only once. The chain employs TRBV29-1 and TRBJ2-5; TRBD1 is a possible D gene (6 bases). Trimming stripped 4 bases from V and 0 bases from J, with 9 bases between. The CDR3 covers 13 residues. Germline lookup yields CDR1 SQVTM and CDR2 ANQGSEA. The CDR3 coding sequence is TGCAGCGTTGTACGGGACAACCAAGAGACCCAGTACTTC. Protein: CSVVRDNQETQYF.

V is TRBV5-1 and J is TRBJ1-6; D unclear. The V gene's germline CDR1 is SGHRS and CDR2 YFSETQ. The CDR3 has 15 amino acids. V dropped 0 bases and J dropped 6 bases, with 10 bases sitting between them. The CDR3 protein is CASSLVPYGNSPLHF. In DNA, the CDR3 is TGCGCCAGCAGCTTGGTTCCCTACGGTAATTCACCCCTCCACTTT.

The chain links TRBV29-1 to TRBJ1-1; 10 positions match TRBD1. V trimming: 0 bases; J trimming: 10 bases; junction bases outside the gene matches: 5. The CDR3 loop spans 13 amino acids. The germline V gene has CDR1 SQVTM and CDR2 ANQGSEA. CDR3 bases: TGCAGCGTTGAAGATCAAGGGGACAGGGGAGCTTTCTTT. Translated, it gives CSVEDQGDRGAFF. The whole variable domain, filled in from reference TRBV29-1 and TRBJ1-1, reads SAVISQKPSRDICQRGTSLTIQCQVDSQVTMMFWYRQQPGQSLTLIATANQGSEATYESGFVIDKFPISRPNLTFSTLTVSNMSPEDSSIYLCSVEDQGDRGAFFGQGTRLTVV.